What follows are 15 T cell receptor beta chains derived from one specimen sequenced in a study of PD-1 blockade in mismatch repair-deficient tumors (dated by TCRdb to between 2016 and 2019). Receptor amplification or capture employed the immunoSEQ multiplex PCR assay. The immuneACCESS repertoire file appears here via TCRdb, limited to in-frame rearrangements. These files lack a portion of the clones; in checked studies, under half of the deficit traces to unresolved V genes, and the cause of the others is not known. Across this sample there are under 50,000 clones, with around four fifths seen only once. Roughly 0.98% of the sample is taken by the ten largest. The specimen comprised PBMCs, sampled approximately 41 weeks after starting pembrolizumab. Every receptor here comes from an adult with mismatch repair-deficient cancer.

This CDR3 reads CASSITFNPGQGAYTF. The DNA for the CDR3 is TGTGCCAGTAGTATAACATTCAACCCGGGACAGGGCGCTTACACCTTC. This chain uses TRBV19 with TRBJ1-2; 9 bases match TRBD1. The CDR3 runs 16 residues. Germline CDR1 LNHDA, CDR2 SQIVND (reference sequence). V lost 2 bases and J lost 11; bases outside the gene matches: 15.

The chain uses TRBV10-2 and TRBJ2-7; TRBD2 aligns across 9 bases. Unmatched junction bases numbered 8, after V lost 6 bases and J lost 5 bases. Per germline, CDR1 WSHSY and CDR2 SAAADI. CDR3 length equals 14 residues. CDR3 in amino acids: CASSRAGGMNEQYF. CDR3 nucleotide sequence: TGCGCCAGCAGCCGAGCGGGAGGTATGAACGAGCAGTACTTC.

The chain carries TRBV6-1 and TRBJ2-2; 7 nucleotides agree with TRBD2. The germline CDR1 and CDR2 sequences are MNHNS and SASEGT. The CDR3 extends over 15 amino acids. The V and J ends lost 4 bases and 2 bases, in that order; junction bases with no gene match: 4. In nucleotides, the CDR3 is TGTGCCAGCAGTGCTAGCGGTACCAACACCGGGGAGCTGTTTTTT. Amino acid sequence: CASSASGTNTGELFF.

This clone occurred a few times. This chain links TRBV28 with TRBJ2-5; 7 positions match TRBD1. Trimming removed 5 bases from V and 5 bases from J; junction bases left unmatched: 5. The CDR3 runs to 13 residues. Germline CDR1 reads MDHEN; CDR2 reads SYDVKM. CDR3 region: CASSLGGDETQYF. The DNA for the CDR3 is TGTGCCAGCAGTCTAGGGGGCGACGAGACCCAGTACTTC.

The chain is built from TRBV6-5 and TRBJ1-2; D is uncertain. The germline gives CDR1 MNHEY, CDR2 SVGAGI. Trimming took off 7 bases at V and 4 bases at J, with 16 bases between the two ends. The CDR3 is 14 residues long. As DNA, the CDR3 is TGTGCCAGCATGGAAACCGGGCTAGCCTATGGCTACACCTTC. It specifies CASMETGLAYGYTF.

J is TRBJ2-6 and V is TRBV15; no definite D call. Trimming left V 8 bases short and J 1 base short, with 6 bases between. The CDR3 length is 13 residues. Germline V CDR1 and CDR2: LNHNV, YYDKDF (reference sequence). CDR3 nucleotide sequence: TGTGCCACCTCTTTTTCTGGGGCCAACGTCCTGACTTTC. Protein sequence: CATSFSGANVLTF.

This clone was observed a few times. The chain is built from TRBV5-1 and TRBJ2-7; 9 bases match TRBD1. The CDR3 sequence is 16 residues long. The V gene's germline CDR1 is SGHRS and CDR2 YFSETQ. The V segment lost 3 bases and the J segment 3 bases; nucleotides outside the gene matches: 10. The CDR3 sequence is CASSSEHRGPIYEQYF. DNA of the CDR3: TGCGCCAGCAGCTCGGAACACAGGGGGCCCATCTACGAGCAGTACTTC.

The V gene is TRBV13, the J gene TRBJ2-1, with a tentative D call TRBD2 (6 bases). CDR3 size: 16 residues. Germline V gene lookup returns CDR1 PRHDT and CDR2 FYEKMQ (reference sequence). Trimming left V 4 bases short and J 0 bases short, with 13 bases between. In nucleotides, the CDR3 is TGTGCCAGCAGCTCCCTAAGACTAGACTCCTACAATGAGCAGTTCTTC. It codes for CASSSLRLDSYNEQFF. Supplemented by reference TRBV13 and TRBJ2-1, the full variable domain reads AAGVIQSPRHLIKEKRETATLKCYPIPRHDTVYWYQQGPGQDPQFLISFYEKMQSDKGSIPDRFSAQQFSDYHSELNMSSLELGDSALYFCASSSLRLDSYNEQFFGPGTRLTVL.

CDR3 sequence: CASSLTVPGTDTQYF. CDR3 sequence (DNA): TGCGCCAGCTCCTTAACGGTCCCCGGCACAGATACGCAGTATTTT. The V gene is TRBV10-1, the J gene TRBJ2-3; D call uncertain. The germline V and J ends were trimmed by 8 bases and 1 base, with 16 bases remaining between them. The CDR3 contains 15 residues. Germline lookup yields CDR1 WNHNN and CDR2 SYGVQD (reference sequence).

This chain links TRBV7-9 with TRBJ2-5, with 8 bases aligning to TRBD2. CDR1 and CDR2 from the germline V gene are SEHNR and FQNEAQ (reference sequence). The CDR3 has 15 amino acids. Trimming cost V 5 bases and J 2 bases; bases outside gene matches: 7. As DNA, the CDR3 is TGTGCCAGCAGCCGTACCGGGACTAGGCAAGAGACCCAGTACTTC. It translates to CASSRTGTRQETQYF.

On this clone itself: Mismatch with germline at one junction end may stem from a read error. The V and J genes are TRBV13 and TRBJ2-1, with TRBD2 matching 11 bases. This CDR3 is built from 17 residues. CDR1 is PRHDT and CDR2 is FYEKMQ in the germline V gene (reference sequence). CDR3 loop: CASSLGLSSGRYKEQFF. CDR3 coding DNA: TGTGCCAGCAGCTTAGGCCTGTCTAGCGGGAGGTACAAAGAGCAGTTCTTC.

V gene TRBV28 combines with J gene TRBJ2-1, with a possible D match to TRBD1 (5 bases). Germline V gene data show CDR1 as MDHEN and CDR2 as SYDVKM. The CDR3 is made up of 14 amino acids. The V end lost 1 base, the J end lost 8 bases, and 12 bases lay between the germline ends. The CDR3 sequence: CASSLFGRGHEQFF. CDR3 nucleotide sequence: TGTGCCAGCAGTTTATTTGGTAGGGGCCATGAGCAGTTCTTC. The full variable domain, completed using reference TRBV28 and TRBJ2-1, is DVKVTQSSRYLVKRTGEKVFLECVQDMDHENMFWYRQDPGLGLRLIYFSYDVKMKEKGDIPEGYSVSREKKERFSLILESASTNQTSMYLCASSLFGRGHEQFFGPGTRLTVL.

The rearrangement links TRBV5-1 to TRBJ1-2; D remains unclear. The CDR3 runs 15 residues. The V end lost 4 bases, the J end lost 0 bases, and 13 bases lay between the germline ends. Germline loops: CDR1 SGHRS, CDR2 YFSETQ. The CDR3 DNA reads as TGCGCCAGCAGCGTAACAGTCGAAGCTAACTATGGCTACACCTTC. Its translation: CASSVTVEANYGYTF. The full variable domain, its missing parts supplied by reference TRBV5-1 and TRBJ1-2, is KAGVTQTPRYLIKTRGQQVTLSCSPISGHRSVSWYQQTPGQGLQFLFEYFSETQRNKGNFPGRFSGRQFSNSRSEMNVSTLELGDSALYLCASSVTVEANYGYTFGSGTRLTVV.

The V and J genes are TRBV18 and TRBJ2-4; the match to TRBD2 covers 7 bases. This CDR3 is built from 14 residues. CDR1 and CDR2 from the germline V gene are KGHSH and LQKENI. J lost 8 bases, V lost 0 bases, and 4 bases had no gene match. CDR3 region: CASSPPGLEYIQYF. DNA of the CDR3: TGTGCCAGCTCACCACCCGGACTAGAGTACATTCAGTACTTC.

The V gene is TRBV30, the J gene TRBJ2-2; 10 nucleotides agree with TRBD2. The CDR3 runs 18 residues. The germline V gene has CDR1 GTSNPN and CDR2 SVGIG (reference sequence). J was trimmed by 6 bases and V by 2 bases; bases with no gene match: 15. The CDR3 region has the DNA TGTGCCTGGAGTCCTTTGTGGACGGAGCGGGAGGGGGCCGGGGAGCTGTTTTTT. Its translation: CAWSPLWTEREGAGELFF.